The source of this T cell receptor beta chain is a study of T-cell reconstitution after alpha-beta-depleted transplantation in children. Library preparation (for TCRbeta) was performed with unique molecular identifiers. TCRdb called the PCR reads again in MiXCR, with one record for every CDR3 protein. This sample has 200,000 to 250,000 distinct CDR3 sequences; around 25% occur once, and the top ten carry more than 2%. CDR1 is DFQATT and CDR2 is SNEGSKA in the germline V gene (reference sequence). The CDR3 loop spans 14 amino acids. Germline trimming cut 1 base from V and 7 bases from J; bases unmatched to any gene: 7.

The chain carries TRBV20-1 and TRBJ2-7; 10 bases align to TRBD1. The sequence came from a girl aged 2 to 10 with Fanconi anemia, due to receive a stem cell transplant. The starting material was PBMCs, obtained before TCRalphabeta/CD19-depleted stem cell transplant. CDR3 residues: CSARVTGGMGEQYF. The CDR3 DNA reads as TGCAGTGCTAGAGTGACAGGGGGCATGGGGGAGCAGTACTTC.